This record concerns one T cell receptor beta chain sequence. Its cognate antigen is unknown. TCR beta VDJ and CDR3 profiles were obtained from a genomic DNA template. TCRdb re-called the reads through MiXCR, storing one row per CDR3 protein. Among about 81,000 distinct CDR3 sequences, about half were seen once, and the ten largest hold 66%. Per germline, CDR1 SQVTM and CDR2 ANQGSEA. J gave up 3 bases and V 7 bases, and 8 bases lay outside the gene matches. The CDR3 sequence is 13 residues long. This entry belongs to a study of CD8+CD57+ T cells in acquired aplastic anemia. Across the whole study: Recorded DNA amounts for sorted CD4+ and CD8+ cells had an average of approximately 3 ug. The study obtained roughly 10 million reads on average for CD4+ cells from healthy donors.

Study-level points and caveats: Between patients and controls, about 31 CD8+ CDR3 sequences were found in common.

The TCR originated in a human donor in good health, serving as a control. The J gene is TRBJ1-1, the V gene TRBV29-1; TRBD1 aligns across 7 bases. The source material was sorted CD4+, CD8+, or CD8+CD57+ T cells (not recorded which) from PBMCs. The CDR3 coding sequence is TGCAGCGCCCATACAGGGGACTACACTGAAGCTTTCTTT. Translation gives CSAHTGDYTEAFF.